What follows describes a single TCR beta chain. There is no known antigen for this receptor. Per-base quality was not reported, and no clone a single base away is much larger than it. Sorting staining used anti-CD3, anti-CD4, anti-CD8 and a Vbeta20 antibody from the IOTest Beta Mark kit on a FACSAria III, with purity above 98%. Peripheral blood was collected in sodium heparin tubes, and mononuclear cells were isolated by Ficoll-Paque PLUS density gradient centrifugation. CD4+ Vbeta20+, CD4+ Vbeta20-, and CD8+ T cell fractions were FACS-sorted before TCRbeta deep sequencing. Taken from cysteine to phenylalanine, the CDR3 has 13 residues. The CDR3 DNA has 39 bases and is translated from base 1. The germline V gene (reference sequence) supplies CDR1 WNHNN and CDR2 SYGVQD. Genomic DNA was isolated and then used for TCRbeta deep sequencing. TCRbeta CDR3 sequencing and initial data processing were performed with the immunoSEQ assay as a commercial service. In the source study's methods: Reads were demultiplexed, adapter and primer sequences were removed, similar clones were merged by frequency-ratio clustering, and V, D, J genes were annotated with IMGT. TCRdb holds this immuneACCESS table with in-frame rearrangements only. Some clones are missing; in checked studies, unresolved V genes explain under half, and the rest has no known cause. V and J calls and clone size are given by that table; D and trimming were obtained from the DNA. The sample records 11,000 to 15,000 clones, around 82% of which are singletons. The ten largest make up 32% of the sample.

This entry is derived from a study of somatic mutations in T cells in chronic GVHD (dated by TCRdb to 2018 to 2020). Sequencing was performed on Vbeta20-negative CD4+ T cells from blood. The sample's cell subset or site, from its label and the paper: CD4+ T cells sorted as TCR Vbeta20 negative by flow cytometry. The sequence is built from TRBV10-1 and TRBJ2-5; TRBD2 could be the D gene, as 6 bases match. The DNA end favors TRBJ2-7, so the J call may be wrong. The sequence came from a male patient aged 50 to 60 with chronic graft-versus-host disease. Once a transplant has taken place, some T cells may be donor derived. The CDR3 protein sequence reads: CASSDGGINEQYF. The nucleotides are TGCGCCAGCAGTGATGGAGGGATTAACGAGCAGTACTTC.